This entry features one TCR beta chain sequence. cDNA came from about 0.5 to 1 ug RNA primed by random hexamers. TCRdb re-analysed the immunoSEQ multiplex PCR reads in MiXCR, keeping a single row per CDR3 protein. Of roughly 110,000 distinct CDR3 sequences listed, 94% were seen once; the top ten hold 0.4% to 0.5%. The sample belongs to a study of CD8 T cells in Susac syndrome. Trimming removed 4 bases from V and 7 bases from J, with 11 bases in between. The CDR3 has 12 amino acids. Germline CDR1 is SNHLY and CDR2 is FYNNEI. What was sequenced was CD8+ T cells from PBMCs. This chain uses TRBV2 with TRBJ2-7, with D hard to call. This TCR came from a human donor with Susac syndrome. The chain's CDR3 is CASSGRIGEQYF. CDR3 coding DNA: TGTGCCAGCAGTGGGCGGATCGGGGAGCAGTACTTC.